This entry concerns a single T cell receptor (beta chain). The antigen is not known. Libraries were prepared by immunoSEQ multiplex PCR; TCRdb keeps only in-frame clonotypes and omits some of them. The table includes roughly 64,000 clones, about 90% detected once. This entry comes from a study of OX40 agonist ivuxolimab in advanced cancers. Study-wide findings and caveats: Clonal expansion was seen in CD4+ and CD8+ blood T cells by week 6 at 0.1 to 3.0 mg/kg.

The CDR3 covers 16 residues. CDR1 and CDR2 (germline): MDHEN, SYDVKM. J lost 5 bases, V lost 1 base, and 8 bases had no gene match. The V call is TRBV28, the J call TRBJ2-7, with 10 bases lining up with TRBD2. The material was CD4+ or CD8+ T cells sorted from blood, obtained in a trial of the OX40 agonist ivuxolimab. The sequence derives from an adult with an advanced solid tumor such as melanoma, head and neck, liver or kidney cancer. CDR3 coding DNA: TGTGCCAGCAGTTTATCCGGGACTAGCGAAAGGAACGAGCAGTACTTC. This codes for CASSLSGTSERNEQYF. Looking up the rest from reference TRBV28 and TRBJ2-7 gives the full variable domain: DVKVTQSSRYLVKRTGEKVFLECVQDMDHENMFWYRQDPGLGLRLIYFSYDVKMKEKGDIPEGYSVSREKKERFSLILESASTNQTSMYLCASSLSGTSERNEQYFGPGTRLTVT.